The 17 T cell receptor beta chains given below trace back to one sample, sequenced in a study of cytomegalovirus exposure and HLA in healthy donors. The primer mix had 60 Vbeta and 13 Jbeta primers. Measured with immunoSEQ multiplex PCR; TCRdb has only the in-frame clones, and not every one. The sample yields about 120,000 clones, 75% to 85% seen once. Sequencing was carried out using PBMCs. The receptors stem from a young man in good health and CMV-seropositive.

This clone was seen a few times. This sequence joins TRBV2 and TRBJ1-2; 9 positions match TRBD1. V trimming: 6 bases; J trimming: 4 bases; junction bases outside the gene matches: 3. Germline CDR1 and CDR2: SNHLY and FYNNEI. The CDR3 spans 13 residues. The DNA of the CDR3 is TGTGCCAGCAGGCCGGGACAGGGCTATGGCTACACCTTC. Translating it yields CASRPGQGYGYTF.

J is TRBJ2-7 and V is TRBV11-3; D uncertain. This CDR3 is built from 13 residues. V gave up 0 bases and J gave up 2 bases, with 5 bases separating them. Germline CDR1 SGHNT, CDR2 YENEEA. CDR3 nucleotide sequence: TGTGCCAGCAGCTTAGACTCTACCTACGAGCAGTACTTC. Its protein product is CASSLDSTYEQYF.

Remarks on this clone: A junction end diverges from the germline sequence, so it may reflect a read error. The rearrangement joins TRBV4-2 to TRBJ2-6, with 8 bases that match TRBD1. CDR1 and CDR2 (germline): LGHNA, YNFKEQ. The CDR3 spans 19 residues. The CDR3 sequence is CASSQDWQGARSGANGLTF. The CDR3 DNA reads TGTGCCAGCAGCCAAGATTGGCAGGGGGCGCGCTCTGGGGCCAACGGCCTGACTTTC.

The rearrangement links TRBV12-5 to TRBJ2-3; TRBD1 matches 11 bases. Trimming took 0 bases from V and 3 from J; bases not matched to a gene: 2. The CDR3 is made up of 16 amino acids. From germline, CDR1 is LGHNT and CDR2 FRNRAP. CDR3 nucleotide sequence: TGTGCTAGTGGTTTGGTTGGGACAGGGGGTACAGATACGCAGTATTTT. Residues: CASGLVGTGGTDTQYF. Complete variable domain (other parts from reference TRBV12-5 and TRBJ2-3): DARVTQTPRHKVTEMGQEVTMRCQPILGHNTVFWYRQTMMQGLELLAYFRNRAPLDDSGMPKDRFSAEMPDATLATLKIQPSEPRDSAVYFCASGLVGTGGTDTQYFGPGTRLTVL.

The chain couples TRBV28 to TRBJ2-1; 9 nucleotides line up with TRBD2. Germline V gene lookup returns CDR1 MDHEN and CDR2 SYDVKM. The J segment lost 10 bases and the V segment lost 6 bases, leaving 10 bases of the junction unmatched. This CDR3 region has 14 residues. The CDR3: CASRRAGGPGEQFF. The CDR3 DNA reads TGTGCCAGCAGACGAGCGGGGGGACCGGGGGAGCAGTTCTTC.

The genes are TRBV28 and TRBJ1-2, with TRBD1 identical over 7 bases. The CDR3 length is 11 residues. V was pared by 8 bases and J by 10 bases, with 7 bases of the junction left unmatched. Per the germline V gene, CDR1 is MDHEN and CDR2 is SYDVKM. CDR3 sequence (DNA): TGTGCCAGCTGGACAGGAATTGACTACACCTTC. It is translated as CASWTGIDYTF.

CDR3 protein: CASSLRGAGGADTQYF. CDR3 sequence (DNA): TGTGCCAGCAGCTTACGTGGCGCGGGAGGAGCAGATACGCAGTATTTT. The chain combines TRBV7-9 with TRBJ2-3, with 8 bases aligning to TRBD2. This CDR3 spans 16 amino acids. V lost 2 bases to trimming and J lost 4 bases; unmatched junction nucleotides: 8. From germline, CDR1 is SEHNR and CDR2 FQNEAQ (reference sequence).

The rearrangement joins TRBV2 to TRBJ1-2, with D hard to call. Germline V gene sequence: CDR1 SNHLY, CDR2 FYNNEI. This CDR3 spans 14 amino acids. V gave up 2 bases and J gave up 4 bases, with 11 bases separating them. This CDR3 is CASSEYPVSYGYTF. For the CDR3, the DNA is TGTGCCAGCAGTGAATACCCAGTCTCCTATGGCTACACCTTC.

This sequence joins TRBV10-3 and TRBJ1-5; D gene uncertain. The V end lost 6 bases, the J end lost 0 bases, and 6 bases lay between the germline ends. The CDR3 is 13 amino acids. The germline CDR1 and CDR2 sequences are ENHRY and SYGVKD. CDR3 nucleotide sequence: TGTGCCATCAGACAATATAGCAATCAGCCCCAGCATTTT. Its translation: CAIRQYSNQPQHF.

This sequence joins TRBV28 and TRBJ2-2; 8 bases are a match to TRBD2. The CDR3 is made up of 20 amino acids. Germline CDR1 is MDHEN and CDR2 is SYDVKM. After removal of 3 bases from V and 2 bases from J, the junction contained 17 bases not matched to a gene. CDR3 protein: CASSLLLGGGPRSNTGELFF. Written as DNA, the CDR3 is TGTGCCAGCAGTTTGTTGCTTGGCGGGGGGCCAAGATCAAACACCGGGGAGCTGTTTTTT.

V gene TRBV27 combines with J gene TRBJ2-2, with 9 bases aligning to TRBD2. This CDR3 has 16 amino acids. V lost 8 bases to trimming and J lost 5 bases; unmatched junction nucleotides: 12. From germline, CDR1 is MNHEY and CDR2 SMNVEV (reference sequence). The CDR3 nucleotides read TGTGCCAGCGGTCTAGGGCGGGAGGGCCTGACCGGGGAGCTGTTTTTT. It translates to CASGLGREGLTGELFF.

CDR3 in DNA: TGTGCCAGCAGTGACGTCACAGATACGCAGTATTTT. It codes for CASSDVTDTQYF. The V and J genes are TRBV25-1 and TRBJ2-3; D unresolved. This CDR3 is built from 12 residues. Germline V gives CDR1 MGHDK, CDR2 SYGVNS. The V end lost 3 bases, the J end lost 2 bases, and 3 bases lay between the germline ends.

This chain connects TRBV4-3 to TRBJ1-1, with D possibly being TRBD1 (5 bases). CDR1 and CDR2 (germline): LGHNA, YSLEER. The V gene lost 1 base and the J gene lost 1 base, with 19 bases spanning the gap. The CDR3 extends over 18 amino acids. The CDR3 spells CASSQGSRGGSGNTEAFF. As DNA, the CDR3 is TGCGCCAGCAGCCAAGGGTCAAGGGGAGGGTCAGGGAACACTGAAGCTTTCTTT.

The chain uses TRBV7-2 and TRBJ1-5; the match to TRBD1 covers 8 bases. Per the germline V gene, CDR1 is SGHTA and CDR2 is FQGNSA. The trim removed 3 bases at V and 1 base at J, leaving 2 bases unmatched. The CDR3 totals 15 residues. CDR3 sequence: CASSFRTGSNQPQHF. The DNA of the CDR3 is TGTGCCAGCAGCTTTAGGACAGGGAGCAATCAGCCCCAGCATTTT.

The V and J genes are TRBV5-4 and TRBJ1-6; maybe TRBD1 (5 bases). Trimming stripped 1 base from V and 10 bases from J, with 18 bases between. This CDR3 has 16 residues. Germline V lookup: CDR1 SGHNT, CDR2 YYREEE (reference sequence). This chain's CDR3 is CASSLFQGLVISPLHF. In DNA form, the CDR3 reads TGTGCCAGCAGCTTGTTTCAGGGCCTAGTGATCTCACCCCTCCACTTT.

The V gene is TRBV4-3, the J gene TRBJ2-7; TRBD1 aligns across 8 bases. This CDR3 spans 14 amino acids. Germline CDR1 LGHNA, CDR2 YSLEER. The trim removed 6 bases at V and 6 bases at J, leaving 10 bases unmatched. As DNA, the CDR3 is TGCGCCAGCAGTCCCGGGACAGGCAACTCCGAGCAGTACTTC. Amino acids: CASSPGTGNSEQYF.

This chain connects TRBV28 to TRBJ1-1; D possibly corresponds to TRBD1 (6 bases). CDR3 length equals 16 residues. V was pared by 7 bases and J by 2 bases, with 20 bases between. Germline lookup yields CDR1 MDHEN and CDR2 SYDVKM. The CDR3 DNA reads as TGTGCCAGCAAACCTACCTACTGGGGGCACAACACTGAAGCTTTCTTT. It translates to CASKPTYWGHNTEAFF.